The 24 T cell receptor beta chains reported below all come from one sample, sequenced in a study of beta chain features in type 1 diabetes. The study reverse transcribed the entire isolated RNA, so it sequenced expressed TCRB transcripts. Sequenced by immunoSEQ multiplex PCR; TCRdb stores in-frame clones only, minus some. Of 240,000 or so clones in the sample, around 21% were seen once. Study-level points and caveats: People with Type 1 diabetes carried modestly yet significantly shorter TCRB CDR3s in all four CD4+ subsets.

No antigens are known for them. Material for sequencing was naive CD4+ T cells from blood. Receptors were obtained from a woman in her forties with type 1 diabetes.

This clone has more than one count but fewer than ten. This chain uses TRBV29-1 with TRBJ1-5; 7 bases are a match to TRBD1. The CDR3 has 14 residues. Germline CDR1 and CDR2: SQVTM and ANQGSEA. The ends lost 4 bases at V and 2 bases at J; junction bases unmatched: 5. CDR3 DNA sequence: TGCAGCGTTGCCGACAGGGACGGCAATCAGCCCCAGCATTTT. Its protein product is CSVADRDGNQPQHF.

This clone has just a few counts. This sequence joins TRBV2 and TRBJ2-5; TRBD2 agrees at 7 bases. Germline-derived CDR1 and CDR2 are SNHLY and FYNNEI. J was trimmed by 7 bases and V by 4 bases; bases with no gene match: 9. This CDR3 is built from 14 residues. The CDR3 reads CASSAAGRGTTQYF. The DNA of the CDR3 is TGTGCCAGCAGTGCGGCCGGGCGGGGGACGACCCAGTACTTC.

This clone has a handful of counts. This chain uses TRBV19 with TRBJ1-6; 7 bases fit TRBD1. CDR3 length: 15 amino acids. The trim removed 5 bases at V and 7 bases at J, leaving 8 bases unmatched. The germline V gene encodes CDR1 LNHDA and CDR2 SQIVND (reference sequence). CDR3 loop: CASSAAGQENSPLHF. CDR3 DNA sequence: TGTGCCAGTAGTGCCGCCGGACAGGAGAATTCACCCCTCCACTTT.

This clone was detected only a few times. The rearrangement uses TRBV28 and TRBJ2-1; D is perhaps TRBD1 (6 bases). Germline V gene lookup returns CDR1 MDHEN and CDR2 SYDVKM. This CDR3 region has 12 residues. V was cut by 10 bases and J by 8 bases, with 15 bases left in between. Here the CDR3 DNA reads TGTGCCATCGCCGGACGGACAGATGAGCAGTTCTTC. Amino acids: CAIAGRTDEQFF. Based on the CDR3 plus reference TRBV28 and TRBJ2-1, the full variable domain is DVKVTQSSRYLVKRTGEKVFLECVQDMDHENMFWYRQDPGLGLRLIYFSYDVKMKEKGDIPEGYSVSREKKERFSLILESASTNQTSMYLCAIAGRTDEQFFGPGTRLTVL.

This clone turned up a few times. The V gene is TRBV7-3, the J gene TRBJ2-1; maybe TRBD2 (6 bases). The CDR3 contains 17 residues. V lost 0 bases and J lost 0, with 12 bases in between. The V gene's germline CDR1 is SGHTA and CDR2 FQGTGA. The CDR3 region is CASSLTVGGTSYNEQFF. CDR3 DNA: TGTGCCAGCAGCTTAACGGTCGGGGGAACCTCCTACAATGAGCAGTTCTTC.

CDR3 sequence: CASSPREDMNTEAFF. The DNA of the CDR3 is TGTGCCAGCTCACCACGGGAGGATATGAACACTGAAGCTTTCTTT. This sequence joins TRBV18 and TRBJ1-1; no reliable D call. The CDR3 has 15 amino acids. The V end was cut by 1 base, the J end by 0 bases, with 9 bases between. CDR1 is KGHSH and CDR2 is LQKENI in the germline V gene. The variable domain in full, with the rest retrieved from reference TRBV18 and TRBJ1-1, is NAGVMQNPRHLVRRRGQEARLRCSPMKGHSHVYWYRQLPEEGLKFMVYLQKENIIDESGMPKERFSAEFPKEGPSILRIQQVVRGDSAAYFCASSPREDMNTEAFFGQGTRLTVV.

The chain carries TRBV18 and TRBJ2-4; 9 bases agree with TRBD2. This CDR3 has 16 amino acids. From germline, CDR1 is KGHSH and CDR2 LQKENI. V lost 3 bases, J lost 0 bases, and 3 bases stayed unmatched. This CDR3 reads CASSPSSGVAKNIQYF. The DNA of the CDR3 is TGTGCCAGCTCACCTTCTAGCGGGGTAGCCAAAAACATTCAGTACTTC.

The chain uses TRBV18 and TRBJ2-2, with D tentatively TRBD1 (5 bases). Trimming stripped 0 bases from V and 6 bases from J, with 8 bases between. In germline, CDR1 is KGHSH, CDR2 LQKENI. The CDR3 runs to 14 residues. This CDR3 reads CASSPPRVSGELFF. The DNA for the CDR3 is TGTGCCAGCTCACCACCCAGGGTGTCCGGGGAGCTGTTTTTT.

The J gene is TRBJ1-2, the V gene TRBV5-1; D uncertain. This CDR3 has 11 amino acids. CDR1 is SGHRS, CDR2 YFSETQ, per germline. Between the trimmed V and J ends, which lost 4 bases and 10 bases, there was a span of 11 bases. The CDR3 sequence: CASSVGETYTF. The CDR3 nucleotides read TGCGCCAGCAGCGTCGGGGAGACCTACACCTTC.

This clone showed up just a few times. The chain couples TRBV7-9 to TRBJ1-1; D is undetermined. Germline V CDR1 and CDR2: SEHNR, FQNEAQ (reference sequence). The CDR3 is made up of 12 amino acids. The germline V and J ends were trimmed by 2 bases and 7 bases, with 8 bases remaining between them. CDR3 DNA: TGTGCCAGCAGCTTAAGTGGCCTTGAAGCTTTCTTT. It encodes CASSLSGLEAFF. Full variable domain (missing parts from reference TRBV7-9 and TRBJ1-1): DTGVSQNPRHKITKRGQNVTFRCDPISEHNRLYWYRQTLGQGPEFLTYFQNEAQLEKSRLLSDRFSAERPKGSFSTLEIQRTEQGDSAMYLCASSLSGLEAFFGQGTRLTVV.

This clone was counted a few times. The CDR3 region is CAWRGQGNEQFF. DNA for the CDR3: TGTGCCTGGAGGGGACAGGGGAATGAGCAGTTCTTC. The chain employs TRBV30 and TRBJ2-1; 10 nucleotides agree with TRBD1. CDR1 and CDR2 from the germline V gene are GTSNPN and SVGIG (reference sequence). The length of the CDR3 is 12 residues. J was trimmed by 7 bases and V by 3 bases; bases with no gene match: 0.

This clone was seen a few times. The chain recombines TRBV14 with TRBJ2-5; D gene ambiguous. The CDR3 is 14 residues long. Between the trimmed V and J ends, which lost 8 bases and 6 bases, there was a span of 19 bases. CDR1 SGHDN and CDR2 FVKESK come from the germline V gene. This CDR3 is CASSAAAESKTQYF. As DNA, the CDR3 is TGTGCCAGCTCAGCCGCTGCGGAAAGTAAGACCCAGTACTTC.

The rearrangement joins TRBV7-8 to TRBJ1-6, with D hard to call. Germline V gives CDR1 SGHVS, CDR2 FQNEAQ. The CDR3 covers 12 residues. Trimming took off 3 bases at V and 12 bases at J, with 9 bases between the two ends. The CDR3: CASSFSGLPLHF. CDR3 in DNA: TGTGCCAGCAGCTTTTCGGGTTTACCCCTCCACTTT.

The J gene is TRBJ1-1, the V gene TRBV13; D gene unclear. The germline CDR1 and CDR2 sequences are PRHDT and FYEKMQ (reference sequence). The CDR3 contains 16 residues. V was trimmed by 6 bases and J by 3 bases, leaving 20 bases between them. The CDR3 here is CASRPRSHWTYTEAFF. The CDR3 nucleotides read TGTGCCAGCAGGCCAAGATCCCATTGGACTTACACTGAAGCTTTCTTT.

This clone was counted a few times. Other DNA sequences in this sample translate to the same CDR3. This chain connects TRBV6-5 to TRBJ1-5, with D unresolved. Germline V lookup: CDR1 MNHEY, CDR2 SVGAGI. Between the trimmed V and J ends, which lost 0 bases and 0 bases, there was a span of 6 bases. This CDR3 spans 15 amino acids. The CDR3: CASSYSRDSNQPQHF. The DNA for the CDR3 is TGTGCCAGCAGTTACTCCCGGGATAGCAATCAGCCCCAGCATTTT.

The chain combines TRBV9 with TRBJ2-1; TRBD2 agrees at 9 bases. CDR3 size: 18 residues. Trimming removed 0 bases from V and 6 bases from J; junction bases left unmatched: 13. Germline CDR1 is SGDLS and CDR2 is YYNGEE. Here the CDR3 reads CASSVGGASGVFFNEQFF. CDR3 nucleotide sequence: TGTGCCAGCAGCGTAGGAGGGGCTAGCGGGGTATTCTTCAATGAGCAGTTCTTC.

Written as DNA, the CDR3 is TGTGCCATCAGCTCATCAGGGACAGGGGCCAACGTCCTGACTTTC. Translated, it gives CAISSSGTGANVLTF. V usage is TRBV10-3 and J usage is TRBJ2-6; possibly TRBD1 for D (6 bases). Between the trimmed V and J ends, which lost 6 bases and 4 bases, there was a span of 13 bases. The CDR3 length is 15 residues. CDR1 and CDR2 from the germline V gene are ENHRY and SYGVKD.

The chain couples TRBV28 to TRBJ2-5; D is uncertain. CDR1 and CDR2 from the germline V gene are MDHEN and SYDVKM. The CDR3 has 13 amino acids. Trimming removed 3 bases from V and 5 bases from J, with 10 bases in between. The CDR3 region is CASSFRVEETQYF. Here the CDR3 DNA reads TGTGCCAGCAGTTTTCGAGTGGAGGAGACCCAGTACTTC. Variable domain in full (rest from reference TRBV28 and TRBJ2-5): DVKVTQSSRYLVKRTGEKVFLECVQDMDHENMFWYRQDPGLGLRLIYFSYDVKMKEKGDIPEGYSVSREKKERFSLILESASTNQTSMYLCASSFRVEETQYFGPGTRLLVL.

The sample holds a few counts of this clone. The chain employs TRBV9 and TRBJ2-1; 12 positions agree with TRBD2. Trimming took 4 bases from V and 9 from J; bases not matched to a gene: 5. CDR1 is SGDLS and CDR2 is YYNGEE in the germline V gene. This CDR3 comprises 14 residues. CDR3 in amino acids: CASSPSGRAGEQFF. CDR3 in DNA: TGTGCCAGCAGCCCTAGCGGGAGGGCAGGTGAGCAGTTCTTC.

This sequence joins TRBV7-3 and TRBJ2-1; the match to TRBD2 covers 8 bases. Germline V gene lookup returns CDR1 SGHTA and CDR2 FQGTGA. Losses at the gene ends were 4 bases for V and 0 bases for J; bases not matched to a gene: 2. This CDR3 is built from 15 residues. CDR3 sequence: CASSYSGNSYNEQFF. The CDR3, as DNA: TGTGCCAGCAGCTATAGCGGGAACTCCTACAATGAGCAGTTCTTC.

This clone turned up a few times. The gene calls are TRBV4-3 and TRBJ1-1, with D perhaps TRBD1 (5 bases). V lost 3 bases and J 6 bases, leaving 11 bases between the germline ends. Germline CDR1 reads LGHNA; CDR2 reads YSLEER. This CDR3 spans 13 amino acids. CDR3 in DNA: TGCGCCAGCAGCCAGAATGGGGCGGCTGAAGCTTTCTTT. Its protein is CASSQNGAAEAFF.

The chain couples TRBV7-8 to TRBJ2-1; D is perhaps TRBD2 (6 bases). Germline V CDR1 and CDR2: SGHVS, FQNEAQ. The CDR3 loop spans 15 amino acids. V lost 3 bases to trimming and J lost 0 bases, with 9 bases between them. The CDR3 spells CASSFSGSSYNEQFF. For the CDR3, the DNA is TGTGCCAGCAGCTTTAGCGGAAGCTCCTACAATGAGCAGTTCTTC. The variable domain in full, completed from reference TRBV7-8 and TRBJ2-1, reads GAGVSQSPRYKVAKRGQDVALRCDPISGHVSLFWYQQALGQGPEFLTYFQNEAQLDKSGLPSDRFFAERPEGSVSTLKIQRTQQEDSAVYLCASSFSGSSYNEQFFGPGTRLTVL.

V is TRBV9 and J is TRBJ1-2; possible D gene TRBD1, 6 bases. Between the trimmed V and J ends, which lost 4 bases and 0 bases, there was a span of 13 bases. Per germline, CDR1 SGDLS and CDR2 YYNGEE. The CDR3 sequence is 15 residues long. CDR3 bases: TGTGCCAGCAGCACGTCGACAGGATCTAACTATGGCTACACCTTC. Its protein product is CASSTSTGSNYGYTF.

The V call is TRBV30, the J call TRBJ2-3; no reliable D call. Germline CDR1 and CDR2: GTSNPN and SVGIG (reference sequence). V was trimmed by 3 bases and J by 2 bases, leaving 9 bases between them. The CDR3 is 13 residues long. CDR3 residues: CAWRISDTDTQYF. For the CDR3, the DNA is TGTGCCTGGAGGATCAGCGACACAGATACGCAGTATTTT.